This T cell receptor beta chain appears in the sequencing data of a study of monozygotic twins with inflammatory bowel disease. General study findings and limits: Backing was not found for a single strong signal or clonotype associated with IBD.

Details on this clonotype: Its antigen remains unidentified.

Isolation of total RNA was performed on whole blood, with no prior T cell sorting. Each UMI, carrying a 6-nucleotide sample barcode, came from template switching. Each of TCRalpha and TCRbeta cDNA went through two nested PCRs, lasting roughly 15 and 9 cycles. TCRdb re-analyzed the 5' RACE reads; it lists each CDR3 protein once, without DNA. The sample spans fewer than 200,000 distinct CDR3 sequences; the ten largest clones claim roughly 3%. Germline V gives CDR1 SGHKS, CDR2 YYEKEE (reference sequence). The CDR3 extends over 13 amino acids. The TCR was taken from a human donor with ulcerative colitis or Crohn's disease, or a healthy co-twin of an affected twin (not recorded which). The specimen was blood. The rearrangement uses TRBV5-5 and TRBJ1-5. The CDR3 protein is CASSLVTTQPQHF. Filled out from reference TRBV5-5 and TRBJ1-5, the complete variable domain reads DAGVTQSPTHLIKTRGQQVTLRCSPISGHKSVSWYQQVLGQGPQFIFQYYEKEERGRGNFPDRFSARQFPNYSSELNVNALLLGDSALYLCASSLVTTQPQHFGDGTRLSIL.